This T cell receptor beta chain originates from a study of post-analysis software for immune sequencing data. Study in general: Disease trajectories encompassed relapsing-remitting, secondary progressive and progressive-relapsing multiple sclerosis.

Every TCR beta cDNA library bore unique molecular identifiers. The yield from roughly 1 to 10 million T cells was roughly 500,000 cDNA molecules in total. From the PCR reads, TCRdb called clonotypes with MiXCR, one entry per CDR3 protein. Among approximately 660,000 distinct CDR3 sequences listed, 55% to 60% were seen once. This clonotype occurred once. The specimen sequenced was blood. The TCR originated in a girl aged 2 to 9 with multiple sclerosis.

Written as DNA, the CDR3 is TGCAGTGCTAAGAGGGGGGCAACCACAGATACGCAGTATTTT. This gives the protein CSAKRGATTDTQYF. V is TRBV20-1 and J is TRBJ2-3, with D possibly being TRBD1 or TRBD2 (6 bases each). The CDR3 spans 14 residues. Trimming cost V 4 bases and J 2 bases, with 13 bases left between them. Per germline, CDR1 DFQATT and CDR2 SNEGSKA (reference sequence).